Below, 26 T cell receptor beta chains from the same sample are listed, as sequenced in a study of blood T cells in healthy people across ages. Primed by a sample-barcoded 5' primer and a J-beta primer mix, a second PCR proceeded for roughly 6 to 12 cycles. In TCRdb, the 5' RACE reads were re-called with MiXCR into one record per CDR3 protein. In the table there are approximately 800,000 distinct CDR3 sequences, about 56% of which are singletons. The sequenced sample consisted of blood. These receptor sequences come from a man aged 40-50 years in good health.

The genes are TRBV12-3 or TRBV12-4 and TRBJ1-2, with 12 nucleotides matching TRBD1. J lost 4 bases, V lost 2 bases, and 5 bases had no gene match. The CDR3 length is 16 residues. The CDR3 here is CASSLILGQGAYGYTF. CDR3 bases: TGTGCCAGCAGTTTAATCCTGGGACAGGGGGCCTATGGCTACACCTTC.

This clonotype was counted only a few times. J is TRBJ1-1 and V is TRBV11-2; D gene ambiguous. CDR1 and CDR2 (germline): SGHAT, FQNNGV. V was pared by 6 bases and J by 4 bases, with 15 bases between. The CDR3 is 14 residues long. CDR3 residues: CASRLTREGTEAFF. The DNA for the CDR3 is TGTGCCAGCAGACTAACCCGGGAGGGCACTGAAGCTTTCTTT. Filled out from reference TRBV11-2 and TRBJ1-1, the complete variable domain reads EAGVAQSPRYKIIEKRQSVAFWCNPISGHATLYWYQQILGQGPKLLIQFQNNGVVDDSQLPKDRFSAERLKGVDSTLKIQPAKLEDSAVYLCASRLTREGTEAFFGQGTRLTVV.

In nucleotides, the CDR3 is TGTGCCAGCTCACCGTCAACAGGGCAGGCAGATACGCAGTATTTT. Translation: CASSPSTGQADTQYF. The chain is built from TRBV18 and TRBJ2-3; D may be TRBD1 (6 bases). Germline V lookup: CDR1 KGHSH, CDR2 LQKENI. This CDR3 contains 15 residues. Trimming left V 3 bases short and J 4 bases short, with 14 bases between.

The rearrangement uses TRBV5-1 and TRBJ2-3; TRBD2 matches 13 bases. Germline CDR1 is SGHRS and CDR2 is YFSETQ. With V trimmed by 6 bases and J by 5 bases, 6 bases remained unmatched. The CDR3 is made up of 15 amino acids. The CDR3: CASKRTSGSGDTQYF. In DNA form, the CDR3 reads TGCGCCAGCAAACGGACTAGCGGGAGTGGAGATACGCAGTATTTT.

V is TRBV5-1 and J is TRBJ2-5; 13 bases align to TRBD2. The CDR3 covers 16 residues. Germline CDR1 reads SGHRS; CDR2 reads YFSETQ. The V and J ends lost 5 bases and 5 bases, in that order; junction bases with no gene match: 9. The CDR3 nucleotides read TGCGCCAGCAGACATACTAGCGGGGGGGCCGCGGAGACCCAGTACTTC. Protein sequence: CASRHTSGGAAETQYF.

This clonotype has just a few counts. The V gene is TRBV10-3, the J gene TRBJ2-1; the match to TRBD2 covers 10 bases. Germline-derived CDR1 and CDR2 are ENHRY and SYGVKD. The CDR3 totals 14 residues. The trim removed 10 bases at V and 4 bases at J, leaving 7 bases unmatched. CDR3 sequence (DNA): TGTGCCAGCAAAATAGCGGGAGGATACAATGAGCAGTTCTTC. It yields the protein CASKIAGGYNEQFF.

CDR3 coding DNA: TGTGCCAGCAGCTCCACAAGGGGGCGCTGGCACAATGAGCAGTACTTC. Protein: CASSSTRGRWHNEQYF. The chain has TRBV13 and TRBJ2-1, with 7 bases that match TRBD1. The last part of the DNA fits TRBJ2-7 better; the J call may be wrong. CDR1 and CDR2 from the germline V gene are PRHDT and FYEKMQ (reference sequence). The CDR3 length is 16 residues.

This clonotype was seen only a few times. V and J are TRBV29-1 and TRBJ1-2; tentative D call: TRBD1 (5 bases). The germline gives CDR1 SQVTM, CDR2 ANQGSEA. V was cut by 6 bases and J by 8 bases, with 19 bases left in between. CDR3 length equals 13 residues. CDR3 in DNA: TGCAGCGTCTCCGGGACGGACGTGGACGGCTACACCTTC. This sequence encodes CSVSGTDVDGYTF.

The chain links TRBV12-3 or TRBV12-4 to TRBJ2-3, with D perhaps matching TRBD1 or TRBD2 (6 bases each). This CDR3 region has 17 residues. The V gene lost 6 bases and the J gene lost 0 bases, with 19 bases spanning the gap. The CDR3 nucleotides read TGTGCCAGCAGCCGCGCCCGGGGGCGGGTTAGCACAGATACGCAGTATTTT. This codes for CASSRARGRVSTDTQYF.

This chain connects TRBV6-6 to TRBJ2-3; TRBD2 matches at 10 bases. Germline V gives CDR1 MNHNY, CDR2 SVGAGI (reference sequence). After removal of 6 bases from V and 2 bases from J, the junction contained 5 bases not matched to a gene. CDR3 length equals 15 residues. CDR3 sequence (DNA): TGTGCCAGCAGACGCAGCGGGGGGGCCACAGATACGCAGTATTTT. Amino acids: CASRRSGGATDTQYF.

As regards this clonotype: A much bigger clone sits one base away, suggesting this may be a read error. The chain combines TRBV29-1 with TRBJ2-4; 8 bases are a match to TRBD1. The end of the DNA aligns better with TRBJ2-7, so the J call may be wrong. Germline CDR1 and CDR2: SQVTM and ANQGSEA. The CDR3 extends over 13 amino acids. This chain's CDR3 is CGVEGTGTYEQYF. The CDR3 bases are TGCGGCGTTGAAGGGACAGGAACCTACGAGCAGTACTTC.

The V call is TRBV28, the J call TRBJ2-5; D call uncertain. CDR1 and CDR2 from the germline V gene are MDHEN and SYDVKM. The CDR3 is 13 amino acids. V was clipped by 10 bases and J by 3 bases, with 15 bases between them. The CDR3 here is CAIRVPREETQYF. The CDR3 region has the DNA TGTGCCATTCGTGTTCCTAGGGAAGAGACCCAGTACTTC.

The rearrangement joins TRBV12-3 or TRBV12-4 to TRBJ1-2; tentative D call: TRBD1 (5 bases). The CDR3 totals 14 residues. V was pared by 3 bases and J by 3 bases, with 11 bases between. CDR3 sequence: CASSLTAADYGYTF. The CDR3 DNA reads as TGTGCCAGCAGTTTGACAGCCGCCGACTATGGCTACACCTTC.

The chain uses TRBV30 and TRBJ1-5; 8 nucleotides align to TRBD1. CDR3 length equals 12 residues. V lost 5 bases, J lost 4 bases, and 1 base stayed unmatched. In germline, CDR1 is GTSNPN, CDR2 SVGIG (reference sequence). CDR3 bases: TGTGCCTGGGACAGGGGAAATCAGCCCCAGCATTTT. Translated, it gives CAWDRGNQPQHF.

The V gene is TRBV20-1, the J gene TRBJ1-5, with D possibly matching TRBD1 (6 bases). Trimming removed 1 base from V and 7 bases from J, with 14 bases in between. There are 14 residues in the CDR3. In germline, CDR1 is DFQATT, CDR2 SNEGSKA (reference sequence). Here the CDR3 DNA reads TGCAGTGCTAGAGCCCGGGGGGCGGGACAGCCCCAGCATTTT. Protein sequence: CSARARGAGQPQHF.

The rearrangement uses TRBV20-1 and TRBJ2-5, with 8 bases aligning to TRBD1. The tail of the sequence fits TRBJ2-1 better, so the J call may be wrong. From germline, CDR1 is DFQATT and CDR2 SNEGSKA (reference sequence). The CDR3 runs to 13 residues. For the CDR3, the DNA is TGCAGTGCAACGGTCACAGGGGGAGAGACCCAGTTCTTC. This sequence encodes CSATVTGGETQFF.

The chain is built from TRBV29-1 and TRBJ2-2; TRBD1 is a possible D gene (5 bases). Trimming took off 4 bases at V and 5 bases at J, with 11 bases between the two ends. Germline CDR1 and CDR2: SQVTM and ANQGSEA. The CDR3 extends over 13 amino acids. For the CDR3, the DNA is TGCAGCGTTGGTAAACAGGTGACCGGGGAGCTGTTTTTT. Its protein is CSVGKQVTGELFF.

V is TRBV3-1 and J is TRBJ2-5, with D tentatively TRBD1 (5 bases). CDR3 length: 16 residues. The germline V and J ends were trimmed by 1 base and 0 bases, with 12 bases remaining between them. Germline assignment: CDR1 LGHDT and CDR2 YNNKEL (reference sequence). The CDR3 sequence is CASSQADRRNQETQYF. The CDR3 region has the DNA TGTGCCAGCAGCCAAGCCGACAGACGGAACCAAGAGACCCAGTACTTC.

The chain has TRBV10-3 and TRBJ2-3, with TRBD1 matching 9 bases. V gave up 2 bases and J gave up 2 bases; unmatched junction bases: 2. The CDR3 spans 15 residues. Germline loops: CDR1 ENHRY, CDR2 SYGVKD. The CDR3 sequence is CAISERTGATDTQYF. The CDR3 DNA sequence: TGTGCCATCAGTGAGAGGACAGGGGCCACAGATACGCAGTATTTT.

CDR3 nucleotides: TGCAGCATCCTGACAGGGTTGGGGAATCAGCCCCAGCATTTT. Amino acid sequence: CSILTGLGNQPQHF. V gene TRBV29-1 combines with J gene TRBJ1-5; 7 bases align to TRBD1. The CDR3 loop spans 14 amino acids. The J segment lost 4 bases and the V segment lost 8 bases, leaving 11 bases of the junction unmatched. Germline loops: CDR1 SQVTM, CDR2 ANQGSEA. The complete variable domain, with remaining parts taken from reference TRBV29-1 and TRBJ1-5, reads SAVISQKPSRDICQRGTSLTIQCQVDSQVTMMFWYRQQPGQSLTLIATANQGSEATYESGFVIDKFPISRPNLTFSTLTVSNMSPEDSSIYLCSILTGLGNQPQHFGDGTRLSIL.

The chain carries TRBV9 and TRBJ2-5; 11 positions match TRBD2. CDR1 and CDR2 from the germline V gene are SGDLS and YYNGEE. Losses at the gene ends were 3 bases for V and 3 bases for J; bases not matched to a gene: 1. The CDR3 covers 14 residues. This CDR3 reads CASSATSGKETQYF. The CDR3 DNA sequence: TGTGCCAGCAGCGCGACTAGCGGGAAAGAGACCCAGTACTTC.

The chain is built from TRBV6-5 and TRBJ1-2, with D perhaps TRBD1 (5 bases). The CDR3 length is 15 residues. Germline lookup yields CDR1 MNHEY and CDR2 SVGAGI. Trimming pared 7 bases from V and 2 bases from J, leaving 17 bases between. CDR3 sequence reads: CASTQRDGNNYGYTF. Written as DNA, the CDR3 is TGTGCCAGCACCCAACGGGACGGCAACAACTATGGCTACACCTTC.

This chain links TRBV12-3 or TRBV12-4 with TRBJ2-7; D is possibly TRBD2 (6 bases). The J call may not be correct, given that the DNA end is closer to TRBJ2-5. This CDR3 is built from 14 residues. CDR3 DNA: TGTGCCAGCAGTTTTGTGGGAGGTGAAGAGACCCAGTACTTC. Encoded protein: CASSFVGGEETQYF.

The rearrangement uses TRBV25-1 and TRBJ2-3, with D uncertain. The CDR3 consists of 13 residues. In germline, CDR1 is MGHDK, CDR2 SYGVNS. Trimming took off 4 bases at V and 11 bases at J, with 16 bases between the two ends. CDR3 protein: CASSGRTQYGQYF. Written as DNA, the CDR3 is TGTGCCAGCAGTGGAAGAACCCAATACGGGCAGTATTTT.

DNA of the CDR3: TGCAGCGTCCGGACAGGGGGAGATACGCAGTATTTT. Residues: CSVRTGGDTQYF. This chain uses TRBV29-1 with TRBJ2-3, with 10 bases identical to TRBD1. The CDR3 runs to 12 residues. Unmatched junction bases numbered 2, after V lost 6 bases and J lost 5 bases. Germline assignment: CDR1 SQVTM and CDR2 ANQGSEA.

The rearrangement links TRBV4-1 to TRBJ2-4; maybe TRBD1 (6 bases). The DNA end lines up better with TRBJ2-7; the J call may be wrong. There are 17 residues in the CDR3. Germline values: CDR1 MGHRA, CDR2 YSYEKL. This CDR3 is CASSLAANRDAAYEQYF. CDR3 nucleotide sequence: TGCGCCAGCAGCCTGGCCGCAAACAGGGACGCAGCCTACGAGCAGTACTTC.